This T cell receptor (beta chain) stems from a study of identical twins. Study conclusions and caveats: Not following the same donors, the study drew its conclusions from cross-sectional statistical analysis. Where beta out-of-frame sequences were concerned, excess twin sharing was weaker.

After template switching added a universal primer site, the resulting cDNA carried unique molecular identifiers. MiXCR was run by TCRdb on the 5' RACE reads, yielding one entry per CDR3 protein. The sample consists of around 1.7 million distinct CDR3 sequences, about 30% of them appearing once. Trimming removed 2 bases at V and 1 base at J, with 12 bases between. From germline, CDR1 is SNHLY and CDR2 FYNNEI. The CDR3 has 15 residues. This clonotype occurred a few times. Antigen unknown. The sample consisted of cord blood. The sequence came from a newborn girl in good health. The chain is built from TRBV2 and TRBJ2-7, with D perhaps matching TRBD1 (5 bases). The CDR3 spells CASSESPGLSYEQYF. The CDR3 coding sequence is TGTGCCAGCAGTGAATCGCCAGGGTTATCCTACGAGCAGTACTTC.